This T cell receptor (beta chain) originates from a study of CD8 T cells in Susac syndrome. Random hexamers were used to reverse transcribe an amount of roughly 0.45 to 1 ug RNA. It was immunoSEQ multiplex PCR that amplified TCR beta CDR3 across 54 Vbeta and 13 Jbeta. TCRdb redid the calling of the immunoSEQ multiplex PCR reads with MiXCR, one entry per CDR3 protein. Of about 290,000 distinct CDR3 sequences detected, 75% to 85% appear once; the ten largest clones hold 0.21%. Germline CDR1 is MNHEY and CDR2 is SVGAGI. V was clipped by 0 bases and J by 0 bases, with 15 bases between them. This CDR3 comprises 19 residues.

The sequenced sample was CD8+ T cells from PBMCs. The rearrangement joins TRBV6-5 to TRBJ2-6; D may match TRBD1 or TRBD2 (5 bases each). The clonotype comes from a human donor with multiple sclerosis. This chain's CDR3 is CASSYSVGRSNSGANVLTF. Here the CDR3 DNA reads TGTGCCAGCAGTTACTCGGTGGGACGCTCGAACTCTGGGGCCAACGTCCTGACTTTC.